The next 22 T cell receptor beta chains were all read from a single sample in a study of blood T cells in healthy people across ages (dated by TCRdb to between 2014 and 2016). Preparation of the library involved 5' RACE. The second PCR ran for roughly 6 to 11 cycles and used a J-beta primer mix along with a sample-barcoded 5' primer. TCRdb applied fastp at Q25 and MiXCR to the public reads, then kept only in-frame beta chains. Every distinct CDR3 protein forms one entry, paired with its most common genes and DNA. Counted in this sample were 1.5 million to 2 million distinct CDR3 sequences; more than 35% of them appeared once. 20% to 25% of the sample is held by the ten biggest clonotypes. The material sequenced was blood. The receptors originated from a human donor in good health.

The CDR3 bases are TGTGCCAGCAGTTATCTGGGGGCCAAAAGGTGCGAGCAGTACTTC. It translates to CASSYLGAKRCEQYF. The chain couples TRBV12-3 or TRBV12-4 to TRBJ2-7, with D perhaps matching TRBD1 (6 bases). Trimming cost V 4 bases and J 6 bases, with 19 bases left between them. The CDR3 has 15 amino acids.

Only a few counts were recorded for this clonotype. CDR3 nucleotide sequence: TGCAGTGCTACAAAGACAGGGACCATTCAGTACTTC. This sequence encodes CSATKTGTIQYF. The genes are TRBV20-1 and TRBJ2-4; the match to TRBD1 covers 7 bases. CDR1 is DFQATT and CDR2 is SNEGSKA in the germline V gene (reference sequence). The CDR3 sequence is 12 residues long. Unmatched junction bases numbered 6, after V lost 4 bases and J lost 9 bases.

This clonotype turned up a few times. The V call is TRBV6-2 or TRBV6-3, the J call TRBJ1-5; TRBD1 is a possible D gene (5 bases). This CDR3 has 15 amino acids. The germline V gene has CDR1 MNHEY and CDR2 SVGEGT. Trimming left V 1 base short and J 3 bases short, with 10 bases between. CDR3 amino acids: CASSYLGDFNQPQHF. The CDR3 DNA follows: TGTGCCAGCAGTTACTTGGGGGATTTCAATCAGCCCCAGCATTTT.

This clonotype was detected once. V gene TRBV25-1 combines with J gene TRBJ2-3; D may correspond to TRBD1 or TRBD2 (5 bases each). Deletions cut 8 bases from V and 0 bases from J, with 15 bases between. This CDR3 has 15 amino acids. Germline loops: CDR1 MGHDK, CDR2 SYGVNS. The CDR3 sequence is CASQASGHSTDTQYF. The CDR3 DNA is TGTGCCAGCCAGGCGAGCGGACACAGCACAGATACGCAGTATTTT.

This clonotype occurred a few times. The chain employs TRBV20-1 and TRBJ2-6, with D hard to call. Trimming shortened V by 7 bases and J by 0 bases, and 7 bases separated the two germline ends. From germline, CDR1 is DFQATT and CDR2 SNEGSKA (reference sequence). The CDR3 is 13 amino acids. The CDR3 region is CSGIVSGANVLTF. The CDR3 nucleotides read TGCAGTGGGATAGTCTCTGGGGCCAACGTCCTGACTTTC.

This clonotype has more than one count but fewer than ten. This chain uses TRBV7-2 with TRBJ2-7; weak D call: TRBD1 (6 bases). Per the germline V gene, CDR1 is SGHTA and CDR2 is FQGNSA. V was pared by 1 base and J by 3 bases, with 13 bases between. This CDR3 spans 15 amino acids. CDR3 residues: CASSLGSGVSYEQYF. CDR3 bases: TGTGCCAGCAGCTTAGGATCAGGGGTCAGCTACGAGCAGTACTTC.

The CDR3 protein is CASGLDGDQPQHF. The CDR3 DNA reads TGTGCTAGTGGTTTGGATGGGGATCAGCCCCAGCATTTT. J is TRBJ1-5 and V is TRBV12-5, with D unresolved. The germline V and J ends were trimmed by 1 base and 5 bases, with 6 bases remaining between them. The CDR3 contains 13 residues. Germline CDR1 LGHNT, CDR2 FRNRAP.

This clonotype was counted between two and nine times. J is TRBJ2-2 and V is TRBV4-2; 8 nucleotides agree with TRBD2. This CDR3 has 17 residues. The germline V gene encodes CDR1 LGHNA and CDR2 YNFKEQ. V lost 0 bases, J lost 7 bases, and 10 bases stayed unmatched. CDR3 in amino acids: CASSQDVAGGSNGELFF. The CDR3 DNA reads as TGTGCCAGCAGCCAAGATGTGGCGGGGGGCTCGAACGGGGAGCTGTTTTTT.

V usage is TRBV10-3 and J usage is TRBJ1-1, with a possible D match to TRBD1 (6 bases). CDR1 is ENHRY and CDR2 is SYGVKD in the germline V gene. This CDR3 is 13 amino acids long. The germline V and J ends were trimmed by 6 bases and 4 bases, with 12 bases remaining between them. The CDR3 DNA is TGTGCCATCAGCTCAGGGGTTTCCACTGAAGCTTTCTTT. Protein: CAISSGVSTEAFF.

The V call is TRBV20-1, the J call TRBJ1-6, with D unclear. Per the germline V gene, CDR1 is DFQATT and CDR2 is SNEGSKA (reference sequence). The CDR3 contains 14 residues. V was cut by 4 bases and J by 6 bases, with 13 bases left in between. This CDR3 is CSATIGPVNSPLHF. The CDR3 coding sequence is TGCAGTGCTACCATCGGCCCGGTTAATTCACCCCTCCACTTT.

This clonotype was seen more than once but under ten times. The CDR3 sequence: CASSLQTSEETQYF. Here the CDR3 DNA reads TGTGCCAGCAGCCTACAAACTAGCGAAGAGACCCAGTACTTC. The chain carries TRBV7-2 and TRBJ2-5, with 7 bases aligning to TRBD2. Trimming at V came to 5 bases and at J to 3 bases, leaving 6 bases not matched to a gene. The CDR3 totals 14 residues. CDR1 SGHTA and CDR2 FQGNSA come from the germline V gene.

As concerns this clonotype: It may be a read error: a sequence one base away is much more abundant. The chain has TRBV7-9 and TRBJ2-3, with D perhaps TRBD2 (5 bases). Germline CDR1 reads SEHNR; CDR2 reads FQNEAQ (reference sequence). V lost 2 bases and J 0 bases, leaving 6 bases between the germline ends. The CDR3 covers 14 residues. The CDR3 nucleotides are TGTGCCAGCAGCTTATGGACTAGCACAGATACGCAGTATTTT. It yields the protein CASSLWTSTDTQYF.

The J gene is TRBJ2-3, the V gene TRBV5-5; the match to TRBD2 covers 12 bases. Germline CDR1 SGHKS, CDR2 YYEKEE (reference sequence). V was pared by 4 bases and J by 1 base, with 7 bases of the junction left unmatched. The CDR3 is made up of 17 amino acids. CDR3 loop: CASSPLTSGGRTDTQYF. The CDR3 coding sequence is TGTGCCAGCAGCCCCTTGACTAGCGGGGGACGCACAGATACGCAGTATTTT.

This clonotype has ten or more counts. The chain recombines TRBV7-3 with TRBJ2-3; D is perhaps TRBD1 (6 bases). This CDR3 spans 15 amino acids. Trimming took off 1 base at V and 0 bases at J, with 8 bases between the two ends. Germline loops: CDR1 SGHTA, CDR2 FQGTGA. In nucleotides, the CDR3 is TGTGCCAGCAGCTTAATTGGGACAAGCACAGATACGCAGTATTTT. Its protein is CASSLIGTSTDTQYF.

Here the CDR3 DNA reads TGTGCCAGCAGCTACCCACAGGGGCGGCAAGAGACCCAGTACTTC. This translates into CASSYPQGRQETQYF. The chain uses TRBV7-9 and TRBJ2-5; 7 bases are a match to TRBD1. CDR3 size: 15 residues. V lost 4 bases to trimming and J lost 2 bases; unmatched junction nucleotides: 7. Looked up from germline, CDR1 is SEHNR and CDR2 is FQNEAQ (reference sequence).

This clonotype was found a few times. This chain joins TRBV18 and TRBJ1-6; tentatively, D is TRBD1 (5 bases). Germline V lookup: CDR1 KGHSH, CDR2 LQKENI. There are 15 residues in the CDR3. V dropped 3 bases and J dropped 13 bases, with 19 bases sitting between them. The CDR3 region has the DNA TGTGCCAGCTCACCGGGGGGATGGGCCGATTACCCCCTCCACTTT. Translated, it gives CASSPGGWADYPLHF.

In regard to this clonotype: At one of its ends the junction is not consistent with the germline gene, which may arise from a read error. The rearrangement links TRBV7-2 to TRBJ2-7; D perhaps matches TRBD1 (5 bases). CDR1 is SGHTA and CDR2 is FQGNSA in the germline V gene. The CDR3 covers 14 residues. CDR3: CASSLRGSSCEQYF. The CDR3 region has the DNA TGTGCCAGCAGCTTAAGGGGAAGCTCCTGCGAGCAGTACTTC.

The sample holds one count of this clonotype. The rearrangement links TRBV28 to TRBJ1-2; 8 nucleotides line up with TRBD1. The length of the CDR3 is 18 residues. Germline V gene data show CDR1 as MDHEN and CDR2 as SYDVKM. V shed 3 bases, J shed 8 bases, and the junction held 20 bases outside the gene matches. The CDR3, as DNA: TGTGCCAGCAGTTTGCCCTCGGGGACAGGTGGAGGGATTGGGGGCTACACCTTC. It specifies CASSLPSGTGGGIGGYTF.

Notes on this clonotype: An end of the junction differs from the germline gene, which may be a read error. The chain combines TRBV6-5 with TRBJ1-1; 9 nucleotides agree with TRBD1. This CDR3 has 17 residues. Germline V gives CDR1 MNHEY, CDR2 SVGAGI. DNA of the CDR3: TGTGCCAGCAGTTGCCGATGGACAGGGGAAATGAACTCTGAAGCTTTCTTT. Translated: CASSCRWTGEMNSEAFF.

The rearrangement uses TRBV20-1 and TRBJ2-5; tentatively, D is TRBD1 (5 bases). The V gene lost 6 bases and the J gene lost 5 bases, with 16 bases spanning the gap. Germline CDR1 reads DFQATT; CDR2 reads SNEGSKA (reference sequence). The CDR3 consists of 13 residues. The CDR3 DNA is TGCAGTGCCTGGACAACCCTCAGGGAGACCCAGTACTTC. Its protein product is CSAWTTLRETQYF.

This clonotype was detected a few times. The chain employs TRBV24-1 and TRBJ2-2; D is uncertain. The CDR3 sequence is 13 residues long. Trimming left V 7 bases short and J 0 bases short, with 5 bases between. Germline CDR1 is KGHDR and CDR2 is SFDVKD. In DNA, the CDR3 is TGTGCCACCAGCCGTTCGAACACCGGGGAGCTGTTTTTT. This encodes CATSRSNTGELFF.

The chain joins TRBV7-9 to TRBJ2-6; D unresolved. The CDR3 contains 18 residues. Trimming cost V 5 bases and J 0 bases, with 17 bases left between them. Germline values: CDR1 SEHNR, CDR2 FQNEAQ (reference sequence). In nucleotides, the CDR3 is TGTGCCAGCAGCGGTCGGGCAGTATATGGCTCTGGGGCCAACGTCCTGACTTTC. Encoded protein: CASSGRAVYGSGANVLTF. Full variable domain (rest looked up from reference TRBV7-9 and TRBJ2-6): DTGVSQNPRHKITKRGQNVTFRCDPISEHNRLYWYRQTLGQGPEFLTYFQNEAQLEKSRLLSDRFSAERPKGSFSTLEIQRTEQGDSAMYLCASSGRAVYGSGANVLTFGAGSRLTVL.